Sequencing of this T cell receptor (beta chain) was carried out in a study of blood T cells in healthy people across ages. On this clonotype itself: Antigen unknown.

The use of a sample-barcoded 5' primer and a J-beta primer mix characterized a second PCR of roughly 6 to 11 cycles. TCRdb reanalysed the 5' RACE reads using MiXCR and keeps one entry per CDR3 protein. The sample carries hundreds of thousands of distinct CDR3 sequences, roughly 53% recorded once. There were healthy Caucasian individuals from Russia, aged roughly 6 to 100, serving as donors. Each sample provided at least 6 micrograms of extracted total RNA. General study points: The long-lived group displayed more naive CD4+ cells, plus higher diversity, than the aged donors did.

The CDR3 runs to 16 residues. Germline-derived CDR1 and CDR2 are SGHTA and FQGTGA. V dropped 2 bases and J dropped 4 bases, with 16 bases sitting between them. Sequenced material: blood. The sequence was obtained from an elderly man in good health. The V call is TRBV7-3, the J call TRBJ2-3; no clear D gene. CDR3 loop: CASSLQPSRAADTQYF. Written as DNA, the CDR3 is TGTGCCAGCAGCTTACAGCCCTCAAGGGCGGCAGATACGCAGTATTTT.